The clone carrying this T cell receptor (beta chain) was seen many times. This entry comes from a study of T cells in Graves' hyperthyroidism and ophthalmopathy. CDR3 length equals 15 residues. Germline lookup yields CDR1 SGDLS and CDR2 YYNGEE. The V segment lost 1 base and the J segment 5 bases; nucleotides outside the gene matches: 5. PBMCs were collected from an approximately 9.3 ml volume of fresh peripheral blood. The CDR3 regions of TCR beta were amplified from RNA transcripts. Using the HTBI primer set, a first-round RT-PCR was run on the TCR CDR3. From the multiplex PCR reads, TCRdb called clonotypes with MiXCR, one entry per CDR3 protein. The data show about 380,000 distinct CDR3 sequences, around 18% seen once.

The specimen was blood. This chain joins TRBV9 and TRBJ2-5; TRBD2 matches 10 bases. The clonotype originates from a man younger than 35 with Graves' ophthalmopathy. The CDR3 DNA reads as TGTGCCAGCAGCGTACAAGCGGGGGGGCCGGAGACCCAGTACTTC. As protein: CASSVQAGGPETQYF.